The clone carrying this T cell receptor beta chain occurred a few times. Its specificity is unknown. The sample belongs to a study of cytomegalovirus exposure and HLA in healthy donors. Unmatched junction bases numbered 6, after V lost 8 bases and J lost 4 bases. The CDR3 contains 13 residues. Germline V gene sequence: CDR1 MDHEN, CDR2 SYDVKM. PCR employed 60 Vbeta and 13 Jbeta primers. How the authors handled the data: Around 83 million unique TCR beta chains, 9 million to 11 million shared, were counted in a later analysis. Some clones are missing from TCRdb's copy, which holds only in-frame ones; the method was immunoSEQ multiplex PCR. That table furnishes V, J and clone size, whereas the DNA furnished D and trimming. The table records about 130,000 clones, less than 80% of them present only once. Findings of the study overall: Equally common other TCR beta chains were less clonally expanded than HLA-associated ones, a later analysis found. As a later analysis revealed, most CMV-associated TCR beta chains appeared HLA-restricted.

Sequencing was performed on PBMCs. The TCR sequence derives from a man aged 30-40 years in good health and CMV-seronegative. The rearrangement links TRBV28 to TRBJ2-3; TRBD2 agrees at 7 bases. The chain's CDR3 is CASRGGGSDTQYF. CDR3 nucleotides: TGTGCCAGCCGTGGCGGGGGTTCAGATACGCAGTATTTT. Variable domain in full (rest from reference TRBV28 and TRBJ2-3): DVKVTQSSRYLVKRTGEKVFLECVQDMDHENMFWYRQDPGLGLRLIYFSYDVKMKEKGDIPEGYSVSREKKERFSLILESASTNQTSMYLCASRGGGSDTQYFGPGTRLTVL.